A selection of T cell receptor beta chains follows, all from one sample in a study of cytomegalovirus exposure and HLA in healthy donors. The protocol was immunoSEQ multiplex PCR, while the TCRdb copy is restricted to in-frame clones and leaves out a portion. The table records around 120,000 clones, 79% of them present only once. Sequenced: PBMCs. These receptors originate from a woman in her thirties or forties in good health and CMV-seronegative. CDR3s include the opening cysteine and the closing phenylalanine or tryptophan. Each record gives: V gene, D gene, clone size, J gene, CDR3 DNA, CDR3 protein. D genes are given only for firm matches. Some rows have no size entry. The others give once, few or many, or a class for an expanded clone.

TRBV18	-	-	TRBJ1-6	TGTGCCAGCTCGCTCCAGGGTGGGGATTCACCCCTCCACTTT	CASSLQGGDSPLHF
TRBV14	TRBD2	-	TRBJ2-7	TGTGCCAGCAGCGAACAACTAGCGTACGAGCAGTACTTC	CASSEQLAYEQYF
TRBV18	-	few	TRBJ2-1	TGTGCCAGCTCACCACCAGTGGGGAGCTACAATGAGCAGTTCTTC	CASSPPVGSYNEQFF
TRBV18	-	-	TRBJ1-4	TGTGCCAGCTCACCAGGACAGATAAATGAAAAACTGTTTTTT	CASSPGQINEKLFF
TRBV10-3	-	-	TRBJ1-1	TGTGCCATCAGAGAGAGGGGGAACACTGAAGCTTTCTTT	CAIRERGNTEAFF
TRBV7-2	-	-	TRBJ2-7	TGTGCCAGCAGCTTACAAATAGTGGCGGCCTCCTACGAGCAGTACTTC	CASSLQIVAASYEQYF
TRBV7-8	-	-	TRBJ2-2	TGTGCCAGCAGCTTGTCCGGGTATACCGGGGAGCTGTTTTTT	CASSLSGYTGELFF
TRBV7-2	TRBD1	-	TRBJ2-7	TGTGCCAGCAGCTTAAACAGGGGGCTTGCATTGAGTTACGAGCAGTACTTC	CASSLNRGLALSYEQYF
TRBV4-2	TRBD1	-	TRBJ1-1	TGTGCCAGCAGCCAGGACAGGGGCACTGAAGCTTTCTTT	CASSQDRGTEAFF
TRBV5-1	TRBD1	few	TRBJ1-4	TGCGCCAGTGGCGCAGGGGGAACTAATGAAAAACTGTTTTTT	CASGAGGTNEKLFF
TRBV18	-	-	TRBJ1-4	TGTGCCAGCTCACCGTCGCGGGCACAGATTAATGAAAAACTGTTTTTT	CASSPSRAQINEKLFF
TRBV5-1	-	-	TRBJ2-5	TGTGCCAGCAGCTTGGTTACGACATTCCAAGAGACCCAGTACTTC	CASSLVTTFQETQYF
TRBV29-1	TRBD1	-	TRBJ2-6	TGCAGCGTTGGACAGGGGGCCCAATGGGGGGCCAACGTCCTGACTTTC	CSVGQGAQWGANVLTF
TRBV19	-	-	TRBJ1-4	TGTGCCAGTAGTCTTTCTGGGCAGCTTAATGAAAAACTGTTTTTT	CASSLSGQLNEKLFF
TRBV5-1	-	-	TRBJ2-3	TGCGCCAGCAGCTTGCAGGGGGGTTTCACAGATACGCAGTATTTT	CASSLQGGFTDTQYF
TRBV7-7	-	few	TRBJ1-4	TGTGCCAGCGGAGCAACTAATGAAAAACTGTTTTTT	CASGATNEKLFF
TRBV5-6	TRBD1	-	TRBJ1-1	TGTGCCAGCACGGCTTACGACAGGGGAGGTGAAGCTTTCTTT	CASTAYDRGGEAFF
TRBV29-1	-	-	TRBJ2-7	TGCAGCGTTGGACAACTCTCCTACGAGCAGTACTTC	CSVGQLSYEQYF
TRBV28	-	-	TRBJ1-1	TGTGCCAGCAGTTTAAGCGTGGGGGGGAACACTGAAGCTTTCTTT	CASSLSVGGNTEAFF
TRBV7-2	TRBD1	-	TRBJ2-5	TGTGCCAGCAGCACGACCACCCGGGACAGGGTCAGGGAGACCCAGTACTTC	CASSTTTRDRVRETQYF
TRBV5-1	TRBD1	few	TRBJ1-1	TGCGCCAGCAGCTGGACAGGCATAAACACTGAAGCTTTCTTT	CASSWTGINTEAFF
TRBV5-4	TRBD1	-	TRBJ1-2	TGTGCCAGCAGCCCCCGACAGGGGTCTAACTATGGCTACACCTTC	CASSPRQGSNYGYTF
TRBV29-1	TRBD1	-	TRBJ1-5	TGCAGCGTTGCAGGGACAGGGGATAGCAATCAGCCCCAGCATTTT	CSVAGTGDSNQPQHF
TRBV7-2	TRBD1	few	TRBJ2-2	TGTGCCAGCAGCTTAGGACCGACAGGGACGAACACCGGGGAGCTGTTTTTT	CASSLGPTGTNTGELFF
TRBV10-3	TRBD2	-	TRBJ2-7	TGTGCCATCACCCGAACGGGACTAGCGGATAACCGGGGCTCCTACGAGCAGTACTTC	CAITRTGLADNRGSYEQYF
TRBV28	TRBD1	-	TRBJ1-5	TGTGCCAGCAGTCAAACACAGGGGGCGGGCAATCAGCCCCAGCATTTT	CASSQTQGAGNQPQHF
TRBV2	-	-	TRBJ1-1	TGTGCCGACAGTTCGGACAGGAACACTGAAGCTTTCTTT	CADSSDRNTEAFF
TRBV10-3	-	-	TRBJ1-1	TGTGCCACAGCGGAACTAGGACAGTTGAACACTGAAGCTTTCTTT	CATAELGQLNTEAFF
TRBV28	TRBD1	-	TRBJ1-1	TGTGCCAGCAGTTTGCCGGGACAGGGGACTGAAGCTTTCTTT	CASSLPGQGTEAFF
TRBV7-2	-	-	TRBJ1-1	TGTGCCAGCAGCTTAGCCGGGGCTGAAGCTTTCTTT	CASSLAGAEAFF
TRBV4-3	TRBD1	few	TRBJ1-6	TGCGCCAGCAGCCTCGGGACAGGGAGTTCACCCCTCCACTTT	CASSLGTGSSPLHF
TRBV27	TRBD2	-	TRBJ2-7	TGTGCCAGCAGCCTGACCCGAGGGACTAGCCACGAGCAGTACTTC	CASSLTRGTSHEQYF
TRBV11-2	TRBD1	few	TRBJ2-7	TGTGCCAGCAGCTTACCCGGACAGGGTAACGGCGAGCAGTACTTC	CASSLPGQGNGEQYF
TRBV29-1	TRBD2	-	TRBJ2-3	TGCGGCGTTGACCCTAGCGGGAGCCGACATACGCAGTATTTT	CGVDPSGSRHTQYF
TRBV2	-	once	TRBJ2-1	TGTGCCAGCAGACTAGGACGATTCAATGAGCAGTTCTTC	CASRLGRFNEQFF
TRBV10-3	-	-	TRBJ1-6	TGTGCCATCAGTGAGTCCTTGGGAGGGCGGAGGTCACCCCTCCACTTT	CAISESLGGRRSPLHF
TRBV28	TRBD2	-	TRBJ2-5	TGTGCCAGCAGTTCGGGGGGGCCCTTAGAGACCCAGTACTTC	CASSSGGPLETQYF
TRBV28	-	-	TRBJ2-7	TGTGCCAGCAGTTCAACAGGGATCCCGCCGTACGAGCAGTACTTC	CASSSTGIPPYEQYF
TRBV4-3	-	-	TRBJ1-1	TGCGCCAGCAGCCAAGATATAGAGGCGGGGCTCGTAGCTTTCTTT	CASSQDIEAGLVAFF
TRBV7-9	-	-	TRBJ1-4	TGTGCCAGCAGCTTAGGGTCAGGGAATGAAAAACTGTTTTTT	CASSLGSGNEKLFF
TRBV7-9	TRBD1	-	TRBJ1-2	TGTGCCAGCAGTAGAGGACAGGTTCGGTGGGAGGGCTACACCTTC	CASSRGQVRWEGYTF
TRBV29-1	-	once	TRBJ1-4	TGCAGCGTGTCCAGGGGTAATGAAAAACTGTTTTTT	CSVSRGNEKLFF
TRBV27	TRBD1	few	TRBJ2-7	TGTGCCAGCAGTTCCCGACAGGGCGCCTACGAGCAGTACTTC	CASSSRQGAYEQYF
TRBV7-2	TRBD1	-	TRBJ1-3	TGTGCCAGCAGCTCCGGGACAGTTGGAAACACCATATATTTT	CASSSGTVGNTIYF
TRBV6-5	-	-	TRBJ2-3	TGTGCCAGCAGTTCTAGCACAGATACGCAGTATTTT	CASSSSTDTQYF
TRBV5-1	-	-	TRBJ2-2	TGCGCCAGCAGCTTGCGTGTAGGGGGGGACCACGGGGAGCTGTTTTTT	CASSLRVGGDHGELFF
TRBV19	TRBD1	-	TRBJ1-1	TGTGCCAGTAGTACTTCGACAGGGGGAGACACTGAAGCTTTCTTT	CASSTSTGGDTEAFF